The 14 T cell receptor beta chains presented below share a single source sample, sequenced in a study of CD8 T cells in ankylosing spondylitis. General study points: Roughly 8 highly homologous variants made up a TCR beta motif, and this motif appeared characteristic of ankylosing spondylitis blood.

The antigens these receptors bind are not known. TCRdb called the 5' RACE reads again in MiXCR, with one record for every CDR3 protein. The sample shows fewer than 400,000 distinct CDR3 sequences, 20% to 25% of them seen only once. The sequenced sample consisted of blood, either unsorted or a sorted T cell fraction (not recorded which). The source of these receptors is a male donor with ankylosing spondylitis.

The chain has TRBV27 and TRBJ2-6; D might be TRBD2 (6 bases). The germline V and J ends were trimmed by 5 bases and 0 bases, with 11 bases remaining between them. CDR1 and CDR2 (germline): MNHEY, SMNVEV (reference sequence). The CDR3 is 16 residues long. CDR3 sequence (DNA): TGTGCCAGCAGTCCGGGGGAATACTCTGGGGCCAACGTCCTGACTTTC. Amino acid sequence: CASSPGEYSGANVLTF.

The rearrangement uses TRBV5-1 and TRBJ1-5; D unclear. Germline loops: CDR1 SGHRS, CDR2 YFSETQ. This CDR3 contains 15 residues. V was trimmed by 2 bases and J by 3 bases, leaving 12 bases between them. CDR3 nucleotides: TGCGCCAGCAGCTTACTCGGACGGATCAATCAGCCCCAGCATTTT. As protein: CASSLLGRINQPQHF.

CDR3 in amino acids: CASSLRRAAVQPQHF. For the CDR3, the DNA is TGTGCCAGCAGCTTGAGGAGGGCGGCGGTTCAGCCCCAGCATTTT. The V and J genes are TRBV5-6 and TRBJ1-5; no reliable D call. Germline V gene data show CDR1 as SGHDT and CDR2 as YYEEEE. CDR3 length: 15 amino acids. V lost 1 base and J lost 6, with 14 bases in between.

This rearrangement joins TRBV3-1 to TRBJ1-5; D is perhaps TRBD1 (6 bases). Germline V gene lookup returns CDR1 LGHDT and CDR2 YNNKEL (reference sequence). The CDR3 is made up of 17 amino acids. The V gene lost 0 bases and the J gene lost 2 bases, with 14 bases spanning the gap. CDR3 sequence (DNA): TGTGCCAGCAGCCAAGAACAGGGAGGAAACGGCAATCAGCCCCAGCATTTT. Its protein is CASSQEQGGNGNQPQHF.

The table lists this clonotype with a few counts. The gene calls are TRBV7-8 and TRBJ1-3; the match to TRBD1 covers 8 bases. J lost 4 bases, V lost 1 base, and 6 bases had no gene match. The CDR3 extends over 16 amino acids. Germline CDR1 reads SGHVS; CDR2 reads FQNEAQ. The CDR3 is CASSLVWTGSGNTIYF. The CDR3 DNA follows: TGTGCCAGCAGCTTAGTTTGGACAGGGTCAGGAAACACCATATATTTT.

In its sample, this clonotype was seen a few times. V usage is TRBV28 and J usage is TRBJ2-7; D remains ambiguous. Germline V CDR1 and CDR2: MDHEN, SYDVKM. This CDR3 region has 14 residues. Trimming removed 2 bases from V and 2 bases from J, with 10 bases in between. CDR3 protein: CASSLAALPYEQYF. The CDR3 region has the DNA TGTGCCAGCAGTTTAGCCGCACTCCCCTACGAGCAGTACTTC.

This clonotype was recorded many times. This sequence joins TRBV5-1 and TRBJ2-5; D is unclear. V was shortened by 3 bases and J by 1 base, with 1 base between the two germline ends. The germline V gene encodes CDR1 SGHRS and CDR2 YFSETQ. The CDR3 is 11 amino acids. The CDR3 reads CASSSQETQYF. CDR3 DNA: TGCGCCAGCAGCTCCCAAGAGACCCAGTACTTC.

For the CDR3, the DNA is TGCAGCGTTGGGGGTGATAATTCACCCCTCCACTTT. Translation gives CSVGGDNSPLHF. The chain couples TRBV29-1 to TRBJ1-6; D is unclear. Trimming cost V 4 bases and J 5 bases, with 6 bases left between them. CDR3 length: 12 amino acids. Germline V gives CDR1 SQVTM, CDR2 ANQGSEA.

The CDR3 protein is CASSARTGESYEQYF. The CDR3 DNA reads as TGTGCCAGCAGCGCGAGGACAGGGGAAAGCTACGAGCAGTACTTC. J is TRBJ2-7 and V is TRBV9, with 9 nucleotides matching TRBD1. This CDR3 has 15 residues. Unmatched junction bases numbered 7, after V lost 3 bases and J lost 3 bases. The germline gives CDR1 SGDLS, CDR2 YYNGEE.

This clonotype was counted a few times. This chain joins TRBV29-1 and TRBJ2-3; D unclear. CDR3 size: 10 residues. Germline V lookup: CDR1 SQVTM, CDR2 ANQGSEA. V lost 5 bases and J lost 5, with 5 bases in between. CDR3 DNA sequence: TGCAGCGTTTTCCTAGATACGCAGTATTTT. As protein: CSVFLDTQYF.

The chain recombines TRBV28 with TRBJ2-7; 9 nucleotides line up with TRBD1. The CDR3 totals 16 residues. The germline V gene encodes CDR1 MDHEN and CDR2 SYDVKM. V shed 4 bases, J shed 5 bases, and the junction held 12 bases outside the gene matches. The CDR3 region has the DNA TGTGCCAGCAGTTCAACCGCCGGGACAGGGTCCCACGAGCAGTACTTC. This sequence encodes CASSSTAGTGSHEQYF. The whole variable domain, remainder taken from reference TRBV28 and TRBJ2-7, is DVKVTQSSRYLVKRTGEKVFLECVQDMDHENMFWYRQDPGLGLRLIYFSYDVKMKEKGDIPEGYSVSREKKERFSLILESASTNQTSMYLCASSSTAGTGSHEQYFGPGTRLTVT.

This clonotype was seen more than once but under ten times. The chain couples TRBV20-1 to TRBJ2-5; possible D gene TRBD2, 5 bases. CDR3 size: 14 residues. CDR1 DFQATT and CDR2 SNEGSKA come from the germline V gene (reference sequence). Trimming took 6 bases from V and 5 from J, leaving 19 bases between them. CDR3 amino acids: CSATTREGRETQYF. CDR3 sequence (DNA): TGCAGTGCCACTACTCGGGAAGGGCGCGAGACCCAGTACTTC.

V and J are TRBV27 and TRBJ1-2, with 11 nucleotides matching TRBD1. Germline lookup yields CDR1 MNHEY and CDR2 SMNVEV (reference sequence). The length of the CDR3 is 18 residues. V trimming: 1 base; J trimming: 3 bases; junction bases outside the gene matches: 10. This CDR3 reads CASSLLLDRGPNYYGYTF. In DNA, the CDR3 is TGTGCCAGCAGTTTATTGCTGGACAGGGGGCCGAACTACTATGGCTACACCTTC.

This clonotype has at least ten counts. The chain joins TRBV29-1 to TRBJ2-4; tentative D call: TRBD2 (6 bases). This CDR3 has 10 residues. CDR1 SQVTM and CDR2 ANQGSEA come from the germline V gene. V gave up 0 bases and J gave up 15 bases, with 9 bases separating them. CDR3 nucleotide sequence: TGCAGCGTTGAAGATGGGAGGCTGTACTTC. It yields the protein CSVEDGRLYF.